Shown below are 15 T cell receptor beta chains from a single sample sequenced in a study of blood T cell repertoires in COVID-19. The assay was immunoSEQ multiplex PCR, and TCRdb's table has in-frame clones only and misses some. The data show over 150,000 clones, 94% seen once. Material for sequencing was peripheral blood. These receptors came from a man aged 25-45 years with COVID-19, enrolled during active disease.

This rearrangement joins TRBV5-4 to TRBJ2-1; TRBD1 matches 9 bases. Germline CDR1 reads SGHNT; CDR2 reads YYREEE (reference sequence). Losses at the gene ends were 4 bases for V and 8 bases for J; bases not matched to a gene: 7. The CDR3 totals 14 residues. The CDR3 loop is CASSRTGVGDEQFF. Written as DNA, the CDR3 is TGTGCCAGCAGCCGGACAGGGGTTGGGGATGAGCAGTTCTTC.

The chain has TRBV9 and TRBJ1-1, with 8 positions matching TRBD1. V gave up 3 bases and J gave up 1 base; unmatched junction bases: 5. The CDR3 contains 15 residues. CDR1 is SGDLS, CDR2 YYNGEE, per germline. In DNA, the CDR3 is TGTGCCAGCAGCGCCCACGGGACAGGGAACACTGAAGCTTTCTTT. Amino acid sequence: CASSAHGTGNTEAFF.

This chain joins TRBV3-1 (or the pseudogene TRBV3-2) and TRBJ1-4; 8 nucleotides agree with TRBD1. The J segment lost 5 bases and the V segment lost 3 bases, leaving 2 bases of the junction unmatched. Germline V gene data show CDR1 as LGHDT and CDR2 as YNNKEL (reference sequence). This CDR3 has 14 amino acids. In nucleotides, the CDR3 is TGTGCCAGCAGCCAGCCAGGGGGCAATGAAAAACTGTTTTTT. Translation: CASSQPGGNEKLFF.

This rearrangement joins TRBV9 to TRBJ1-6; the D gene is possibly TRBD1 (5 bases). Trimming cost V 0 bases and J 5 bases, with 12 bases left between them. The CDR3 covers 16 residues. Germline V gives CDR1 SGDLS, CDR2 YYNGEE. DNA for the CDR3: TGTGCCAGCAGCGTAGAGGCATCGGACAATAATTCACCCCTCCACTTT. Amino acids: CASSVEASDNNSPLHF.

V is TRBV5-1 and J is TRBJ1-1; maybe TRBD1 (5 bases). Germline V gene data show CDR1 as SGHRS and CDR2 as YFSETQ. The V gene lost 0 bases and the J gene lost 5 bases, with 14 bases spanning the gap. The CDR3 loop spans 15 amino acids. CDR3 sequence: CASSLEGPRATEAFF. The CDR3, as DNA: TGCGCCAGCAGCTTGGAGGGGCCCAGGGCAACTGAAGCTTTCTTT. Filled out from reference TRBV5-1 and TRBJ1-1, the complete variable domain reads KAGVTQTPRYLIKTRGQQVTLSCSPISGHRSVSWYQQTPGQGLQFLFEYFSETQRNKGNFPGRFSGRQFSNSRSEMNVSTLELGDSALYLCASSLEGPRATEAFFGQGTRLTVV.

V usage is TRBV7-6 and J usage is TRBJ1-1; 10 nucleotides align to TRBD1. Germline lookup yields CDR1 SGHVS and CDR2 FNYEAQ. Losses at the gene ends were 5 bases for V and 5 bases for J; bases not matched to a gene: 2. The CDR3 spans 13 residues. The CDR3 coding sequence is TGTGCCAGCAGCAAGGACAGGGGGACTGAAGCTTTCTTT. Its translation: CASSKDRGTEAFF. Full variable domain (remainder filled in from reference TRBV7-6 and TRBJ1-1): GAGVSQSPRYKVTKRGQDVALRCDPISGHVSLYWYRQALGQGPEFLTYFNYEAQQDKSGLPNDRFSAERPEGSISTLTIQRTEQRDSAMYRCASSKDRGTEAFFGQGTRLTVV.

The chain combines TRBV10-2 with TRBJ1-3; D possibly corresponds to TRBD1 (6 bases). The CDR3 is 14 amino acids. Germline V CDR1 and CDR2: WSHSY, SAAADI. The V gene lost 7 bases and the J gene lost 3 bases, with 13 bases spanning the gap. The CDR3 DNA reads as TGCGCCAGCACCAGGGGAAGGGATGGAAACACCATATATTTT. It yields the protein CASTRGRDGNTIYF.

This chain uses TRBV7-9 with TRBJ2-1; 12 positions agree with TRBD2. After removal of 5 bases from V and 2 bases from J, the junction contained 1 base not matched to a gene. CDR3 length: 15 residues. Germline V gives CDR1 SEHNR, CDR2 FQNEAQ (reference sequence). Here the CDR3 DNA reads TGTGCCAGCAGCCCTAGCGGGGGGGCCTACAATGAGCAGTTCTTC. Translating gives CASSPSGGAYNEQFF.

This sequence joins TRBV21-1 and TRBJ2-6; the table calls TRBD1, which could not be checked here. TRBV21-1 is listed as a pseudogene. The CDR3 consists of 14 residues. The CDR3 region is CASTGASGANVLTF. The CDR3 DNA sequence: TGTGCCAGCACAGGGGCTTCTGGGGCCAACGTCCTGACTTTC.

This chain links TRBV5-6 with TRBJ1-1, with 10 bases matching TRBD1. The germline gives CDR1 SGHDT, CDR2 YYEEEE. V was pared by 0 bases and J by 8 bases, with 1 base of the junction left unmatched. The CDR3 spans 13 residues. The CDR3 spells CASSLGDRGEAFF. CDR3 nucleotide sequence: TGTGCCAGCAGCTTGGGGGACAGGGGAGAAGCTTTCTTT.

Points on this clone: The sample has other DNA sequences that encode this CDR3 too. The genes are TRBV18 and TRBJ1-2, with TRBD1 matching over 10 bases. There are 14 residues in the CDR3. Germline V gene sequence: CDR1 KGHSH, CDR2 LQKENI. Losses at the gene ends were 6 bases for V and 3 bases for J; bases not matched to a gene: 4. The CDR3 sequence is CASSPGTGDYGYTF. Written as DNA, the CDR3 is TGTGCCAGCTCCCCTGGGACAGGGGACTATGGCTACACCTTC.

The rearrangement uses TRBV7-3 and TRBJ2-1; TRBD2 might be the D (6 bases). CDR1 is SGHTA, CDR2 FQGTGA, per germline. The V end lost 0 bases, the J end lost 7 bases, and 16 bases lay between the germline ends. CDR3 length: 16 amino acids. The CDR3 here is CASSLTRRGGMNEQFF. CDR3 DNA sequence: TGTGCCAGCAGCTTAACGAGGCGGGGAGGAATGAATGAGCAGTTCTTC.

This chain links TRBV27 with TRBJ1-2; D ambiguous. Trimming stripped 2 bases from V and 5 bases from J, with 9 bases between. Germline V gives CDR1 MNHEY, CDR2 SMNVEV (reference sequence). This CDR3 comprises 13 residues. The chain's CDR3 is CASSLTGLYGYTF. Written as DNA, the CDR3 is TGTGCCAGCAGTTTAACGGGGTTATATGGCTACACCTTC.

This clone was observed a single time. The V call is TRBV7-3, the J call TRBJ2-3; the match to TRBD2 covers 12 bases. The CDR3 covers 16 residues. The junction had 5 bases not matched to a gene; V was cut back by 5 bases and J by 2 bases. Germline V gives CDR1 SGHTA, CDR2 FQGTGA. The CDR3 DNA follows: TGTGCCAGCAGCCCAGCTAGCGGGGGGGCCACAGATACGCAGTATTTT. Residues: CASSPASGGATDTQYF.

The chain uses TRBV27 and TRBJ1-3; 12 bases fit TRBD1. The CDR3 runs to 16 residues. Unmatched junction bases numbered 4, after V lost 4 bases and J lost 3 bases. Germline loops: CDR1 MNHEY, CDR2 SMNVEV (reference sequence). The CDR3 spells CASSWGQGASGNTIYF. DNA for the CDR3: TGTGCCAGCAGTTGGGGACAGGGGGCGAGTGGAAACACCATATATTTT.